This record looks at one T cell receptor beta chain sequence and its context. This clone was recorded once. Its antigen specificity is not known. Base qualities are not provided; no much larger clone lies one nucleotide away. The record originates from a study of shared clonotypes between healthy human individuals (TCRdb year 2020). For the wider study: The cohort included three men and a couple of women between 18 and 49 years of age. For each donor, CD4 naive and CD4 memory were each given three plates, CD8 naive was given two plates, and CD8 memory was given one plate. To estimate repertoire size and how much clonotype sharing occurs between individuals, the study deeply sequenced the blood TCR repertoires of five or six healthy adults. To increase sequencing depth and limit assay-specific biases, different laboratories used diverse techniques to prepare libraries and sequence TCR repertoires. Each donor's leukapheresis produced roughly between roughly 0.9 and 9 billion PBMCs.

Study-level results and caveats: When four donors were compared, the shared fraction of clonotypes was roughly 4.8% for naive CD4, 3.5% to 4% for naive CD8, roughly 2.3% for memory CD4, and under 0.5% for memory CD8. Clonotypes shared by all four sorted-subset donors showed higher generation probabilities than non-shared clonotypes. Estimated clonotype richness was generally larger for naive than for memory subsets. Pairwise subsampling led to the expectation that sequencing depth would affect the degree of clonotype sharing among donors. The small number of donors limited the genetic and exposure-history diversity represented. Even with the large sequencing depth, rarefaction of the sorted-subset datasets indicated that sequencing was incomplete. Only blood was sampled, and tissue TCR repertoires likely differ from those in blood.

The donors were healthy, HIV-negative adults who had no recently reported acute infections or vaccinations. Every donor was a Caucasian adult living in Nashville, Tennessee, USA. Magnetic negative selection was used to enrich CD4+ T cells, after which naive cells were positively selected on CD45RA and the negative fraction became the memory subset. Blood was obtained by leukapheresis, after which PBMCs were separated by Ficoll-Histopaque density gradient centrifugation and cryopreserved in liquid nitrogen vapor phase. Analytical flow cytometry was used to check the purity and quantity of each magnetically sorted T cell population. Genomic DNA was isolated from every sorted fraction and measured by UV absorbance on a Nanodrop 2000c. Using the deep immunoSEQ assay, TCR CDR3 regions were amplified from genomic DNA by multiplex PCR. For each cell subset, the extracted genomic DNA was distributed evenly across all wells of several immunoSEQ 96-well plates, and each plate served as one replicate. For sorted subsets, roughly 200 ng of genomic DNA, equivalent to some 33,000 T cell genomes, went into each replicate PCR. Purified libraries were measured with a Qubit 3.0 fluorometer, size-checked on a Bioanalyzer 2100, and measured again with the KAPA Library Quantification kit. Every immunoSEQ 96-well plate was sequenced on a dedicated single-read 150-cycle Illumina NextSeq 550 flow cell. Per the authors' processing: Because the immunoSEQ output held only junctional sequences and lacked quality scores, the filtering could not match the filtering applied to full-length reads. To assign V/J genes and CDR3, sequences were annotated using PyIR, a Python wrapper for IgBLAST v1.9, with IMGT germline references. Reads with weak V/J assignments (E-value above 1e-6), missing CDR3, stop codons, out-of-frame junctions, or ambiguous translated residues were removed. V3J clonotypes were defined as sequences sharing an identical inferred V gene, J gene, and CDR3 amino acid sequence. Percentage overlap between repertoires was computed as shared unique clonotypes divided by the size of the smaller repertoire. Three approaches were used to assess repertoire richness: RTK rarefaction, the Chao1 estimator, and Recon v2.1 estimates of unobserved clonotypes. Generation probabilities were computed with OLGA for all TCRbeta clonotypes obtained by the gDNA method from a handful of donors. TCRdb provides this immuneACCESS table in a form limited to in-frame rearrangements. Some clones are lacking; in checked studies, under half of them reflect an unresolved V gene, and why the rest are absent is not known. V, J and clone size are those of that table, while D and trimming were read from the DNA. The table for this sample lists about 610,000 clones; around 97% of them were counted only once. Less than 0.065% of the sample rests with the top ten.

The germline V gene gives CDR1 as SNHLY and CDR2 as FYNNEI. The junction shows trimming of 1 base on V and 6 bases on J, plus 16 bases between the germline ends. The CDR3 measures 15 amino acids from cysteine to phenylalanine. Only CDR3 DNA is held: 45 bases, read in frame from base 1. The rearranged segments are TRBV2 and TRBJ2-7, with the identity of the D gene unclear. Sequencing was performed on naive CD4+ T cells sorted from blood. The sample's cell subset or site label is to be understood as: CD45RA+ positively selected. The receptor comes from a woman in her thirties in good health. The CDR3 reads CASSEEATGVSEQYF. The sequence in DNA is TGTGCCAGCAGTGAAGAGGCCACTGGGGTTAGCGAGCAGTACTTC.